This is a list of T cell receptor beta chains from one sample in a study of T-cell memory formation after mild COVID-19. One entry per CDR3 protein, called by TCRdb with MiXCR from the 5' RACE reads. The data contain some 350,000 distinct CDR3 sequences, approximately 15% of them singletons. Sequenced material: PBMCs or a T cell subset sorted from them (not recorded which). Receptors originate from a man aged 18 to 30 who had mild COVID-19 (a few samples of this study predate the infection). Cell type and time point are not known. Both conserved end residues are part of each CDR3. D genes are given only for firm matches. Size is omitted from some rows. Given values are once, few, many or a class for expanded clones.

v_gene: TRBV7-8; abundance: few; j_gene: TRBJ1-1; d_gene: .; CDR3aa: CASSPDTEAFF; CDR3nt: TGTGCCAGCAGCCCAGACACTGAAGCTTTCTTT
v_gene: TRBV7-9; abundance: many; j_gene: TRBJ2-1; d_gene: .; CDR3aa: CASSSWDRPEDEQFF; CDR3nt: TGTGCCAGCAGCTCCTGGGACCGGCCTGAGGATGAGCAGTTCTTC
v_gene: TRBV24-1; abundance: .; j_gene: TRBJ2-3; d_gene: .; CDR3aa: CATGAYGDTQYF; CDR3nt: TGTGCCACCGGGGCTTATGGAGATACGCAGTATTTT
v_gene: TRBV5-1; abundance: .; j_gene: TRBJ2-5; d_gene: .; CDR3aa: CASSTPDGGGWQETQYF; CDR3nt: TGCGCCAGCAGCACCCCCGACGGGGGTGGTTGGCAAGAGACCCAGTACTTC
v_gene: TRBV28; abundance: .; j_gene: TRBJ2-1; d_gene: .; CDR3aa: CASSFPAYSYNEQFF; CDR3nt: TGTGCCAGCAGTTTCCCAGCCTACTCCTACAATGAGCAGTTCTTC
v_gene: TRBV20-1; abundance: few; j_gene: TRBJ2-3; d_gene: .; CDR3aa: CSARKHRGSDTQYF; CDR3nt: TGCAGTGCTAGAAAGCATCGGGGGTCAGATACGCAGTATTTT
v_gene: TRBV5-1; abundance: few; j_gene: TRBJ1-5; d_gene: .; CDR3aa: CASSLLGNDNQPQHF; CDR3nt: TGCGCCAGCAGCTTGCTAGGGAATGACAATCAGCCCCAGCATTTT
v_gene: TRBV7-2; abundance: .; j_gene: TRBJ1-1; d_gene: .; CDR3aa: CASSLARISEAFF; CDR3nt: TGTGCCAGCAGCTTAGCGCGGATAAGTGAAGCTTTCTTT
v_gene: TRBV2; abundance: .; j_gene: TRBJ1-6; d_gene: .; CDR3aa: CASSDGVAEGWALHF; CDR3nt: TGTGCCAGCAGTGATGGAGTGGCAGAGGGCTGGGCCCTCCACTTT
v_gene: TRBV4-2; abundance: many; j_gene: TRBJ2-2; d_gene: .; CDR3aa: CASSQEGDKRTTGELFF; CDR3nt: TGTGCCAGCAGCCAAGAGGGGGACAAACGAACAACCGGGGAGCTGTTTTTT
v_gene: TRBV6-2/TRBV6-3; abundance: few; j_gene: TRBJ2-3; d_gene: TRBD1; CDR3aa: CASSSRRQGILDTQYF; CDR3nt: TGTGCCAGCAGTTCACGACGACAGGGAATTTTGGATACGCAGTATTTT
v_gene: TRBV6-2/TRBV6-3; abundance: few; j_gene: TRBJ1-5; d_gene: .; CDR3aa: CASSYGQILYQPQHF; CDR3nt: TGTGCCAGCAGTTACGGGCAGATCCTGTATCAGCCCCAGCATTTT
v_gene: TRBV2; abundance: .; j_gene: TRBJ1-6; d_gene: .; CDR3aa: CASSSETVNNSPLHF; CDR3nt: TGTGCCAGCAGTTCTGAGACTGTGAATAATTCACCCCTCCACTTT
v_gene: TRBV5-1; abundance: .; j_gene: TRBJ1-1; d_gene: .; CDR3aa: CASSPGQTGTEAFF; CDR3nt: TGCGCCAGCAGCCCCGGGCAGACGGGGACTGAAGCTTTCTTT
v_gene: TRBV6-2/TRBV6-3; abundance: .; j_gene: TRBJ1-4; d_gene: TRBD1; CDR3aa: CASSDRGFEKLFF; CDR3nt: TGTGCCAGCAGTGACAGGGGGTTTGAAAAACTGTTTTTT
v_gene: TRBV5-1; abundance: .; j_gene: TRBJ2-7; d_gene: .; CDR3aa: CASSLWAYEQYF; CDR3nt: TGCGCCAGCAGCTTGTGGGCTTACGAGCAGTACTTC
v_gene: TRBV12-3/TRBV12-4; abundance: few; j_gene: TRBJ1-2; d_gene: .; CDR3aa: CASSLTVLYGYTF; CDR3nt: TGTGCCAGCAGTTTGACAGTGCTGTATGGCTACACCTTC
v_gene: TRBV12-3/TRBV12-4; abundance: .; j_gene: TRBJ1-1; d_gene: .; CDR3aa: CASSLPFGFGTEAFF; CDR3nt: TGTGCCAGCAGTCTGCCGTTTGGGTTCGGGACTGAAGCTTTCTTT
v_gene: TRBV24-1; abundance: few; j_gene: TRBJ1-2; d_gene: TRBD1; CDR3aa: CATSDENRGHGYTF; CDR3nt: TGTGCCACCAGTGATGAGAACAGGGGGCACGGCTACACCTTC
v_gene: TRBV12-3/TRBV12-4; abundance: .; j_gene: TRBJ2-7; d_gene: .; CDR3aa: CASSFGGKSYEQYF; CDR3nt: TGTGCCAGCAGTTTTGGAGGGAAAAGCTACGAGCAGTACTTC
v_gene: TRBV29-1; abundance: few; j_gene: TRBJ1-2; d_gene: TRBD1; CDR3aa: CSVGEATGTNYGYTF; CDR3nt: TGCAGCGTTGGGGAGGCGACAGGGACTAACTATGGCTACACCTTC
v_gene: TRBV20-1; abundance: many; j_gene: TRBJ2-1; d_gene: TRBD1; CDR3aa: CSARDNPGRLQGNEQFF; CDR3nt: TGCAGTGCTAGAGATAATCCGGGGCGACTACAGGGGAATGAGCAGTTCTTC
v_gene: TRBV4-1; abundance: many; j_gene: TRBJ2-1; d_gene: .; CDR3aa: CASSPRRTDNEQFF; CDR3nt: TGCGCCAGCAGCCCACGCCGGACCGACAATGAGCAGTTCTTC
v_gene: TRBV6-6; abundance: .; j_gene: TRBJ2-7; d_gene: .; CDR3aa: CASRRVGLGSTNAYEQYF; CDR3nt: TGTGCCAGCAGGCGGGTGGGACTGGGGAGTACGAATGCCTACGAGCAGTACTTC
v_gene: TRBV12-5; abundance: few; j_gene: TRBJ1-4; d_gene: .; CDR3aa: CASGWPALEF; CDR3nt: TGTGCTAGTGGTTGGCCGGCTTTAGAGTTT
v_gene: TRBV6-5; abundance: .; j_gene: TRBJ1-1; d_gene: .; CDR3aa: CASSYLFGGTEAFF; CDR3nt: TGTGCCAGCAGTTACCTGTTCGGGGGAACTGAAGCTTTCTTT
v_gene: TRBV5-1; abundance: many; j_gene: TRBJ2-3; d_gene: .; CDR3aa: CASSAGQNTQYF; CDR3nt: TGCGCCAGCAGCGCGGGACAGAATACGCAGTATTTT
v_gene: TRBV2; abundance: .; j_gene: TRBJ1-4; d_gene: .; CDR3aa: CASSELIGQGNEKLFF; CDR3nt: TGTGCCAGCAGTGAACTCATAGGGCAGGGGAACGAAAAACTGTTTTTT
v_gene: TRBV7-6; abundance: many; j_gene: TRBJ2-1; d_gene: TRBD2; CDR3aa: CASSTGTSGYNEQFF; CDR3nt: TGTGCCAGCAGCACCGGGACTAGCGGTTACAATGAGCAGTTCTTC
v_gene: TRBV7-6; abundance: few; j_gene: TRBJ1-3; d_gene: .; CDR3aa: CASFSGTDSGNTIYF; CDR3nt: TGTGCCAGCTTCTCGGGGACTGACTCTGGAAACACCATATATTTT